These T cell receptor beta chains were read from a single sample in a study of T cell responses to AZD1222 COVID-19 vaccine. Generated by immunoSEQ multiplex PCR, the TCRdb table keeps only in-frame clones and is missing some. The table lists 95,000 to 150,000 clones, less than 95% of them singletons. Sequencing was performed on peripheral blood, taken on day 0 of AZD1222 vaccination. The receptors come from an adult in good health. Each CDR3 is given with its conserved first and last residue. The D gene is left open where the match is weak. Rows may omit the clone size; those that give it use once, few, many or a size class.

DNA: TGCGCCAGCAGCTTGTTTCGGCAGAATAATGAAAAACTGTTTTTT; CDR3: CASSLFRQNNEKLFF; D: -; V: TRBV5-1; J: TRBJ1-4; size: -
DNA: TGTGCCAGCAGCTTGGAGAGATCCTACGAGCAGTACTTC; CDR3: CASSLERSYEQYF; D: -; V: TRBV5-4; J: TRBJ2-7; size: -
DNA: TGTGCCAGCAGTTTAAGCCCTACAGGGGGCACTGAAGCTTTCTTT; CDR3: CASSLSPTGGTEAFF; D: TRBD1; V: TRBV27; J: TRBJ1-1; size: -
DNA: TGTGCCAGCTCACCGGGACAGAGTAATGAAAAACTGTTTTTT; CDR3: CASSPGQSNEKLFF; D: TRBD1; V: TRBV18; J: TRBJ1-4; size: -
DNA: TGTGCCAGCAGCTTAGTAGCGGCCCCGGGAGGGGAGCAGTTCTTC; CDR3: CASSLVAAPGGEQFF; D: TRBD2; V: TRBV7-6; J: TRBJ2-1; size: -
DNA: TGTGCCAGCAGCTCACAGCTCTCTGGGGCCAACGTCCTGACTTTC; CDR3: CASSSQLSGANVLTF; D: -; V: TRBV5-5; J: TRBJ2-6; size: -
DNA: TGTGCCAGCACTTGGGGGACTAGCGTCACCGGGGAGCTGTTTTTT; CDR3: CASTWGTSVTGELFF; D: TRBD2; V: TRBV27; J: TRBJ2-2; size: -
DNA: TGTGCCAGCAGCTCCGGGACGGTATACGAGCAGTACTTC; CDR3: CASSSGTVYEQYF; D: -; V: TRBV28; J: TRBJ2-7; size: -
DNA: TGTGCCAGCTCAACAACTGACAGGCTGACCTACGAGCAGTACTTC; CDR3: CASSTTDRLTYEQYF; D: -; V: TRBV28; J: TRBJ2-7; size: once
DNA: TGTGCCAGCAGCCTGGACTATAACAATGAGCAGTTCTTC; CDR3: CASSLDYNNEQFF; D: -; V: TRBV7-8; J: TRBJ2-1; size: -
DNA: TGCGCCAGCAGCCAAGGGGGAGGTAGGACAGGGGGCGATGAGCAGTTCTTC; CDR3: CASSQGGGRTGGDEQFF; D: TRBD1; V: TRBV4-1; J: TRBJ2-1; size: -
DNA: TGTGCCAGCAGTCACGGGGGACAGGGTGGGGAAAAACTGTTTTTT; CDR3: CASSHGGQGGEKLFF; D: TRBD1; V: TRBV6-5; J: TRBJ1-4; size: -
DNA: TGCAGTGCTAGTGAGTCTTACTCTGGAAACACCATATATTTT; CDR3: CSASESYSGNTIYF; D: -; V: TRBV20-1; J: TRBJ1-3; size: -
DNA: TGTGCCAGCAGTGAGGCCGGGACTAACCTTTACGAGCAGTACTTC; CDR3: CASSEAGTNLYEQYF; D: TRBD2; V: TRBV6-4; J: TRBJ2-7; size: once
DNA: TGTGCCAGCCTTAGCGAACCTAGCACAGATACGCAGTATTTT; CDR3: CASLSEPSTDTQYF; D: -; V: TRBV5-5; J: TRBJ2-3; size: -
DNA: TGTGCCAGCAGCGCAGGGGATTCACCCCTCCACTTT; CDR3: CASSAGDSPLHF; D: -; V: TRBV6-5; J: TRBJ1-6; size: -
DNA: TGTGCCAGTAGTTTATCCGGACCTTGGGGGCTTGAAGCTTTCTTT; CDR3: CASSLSGPWGLEAFF; D: -; V: TRBV19; J: TRBJ1-1; size: -
DNA: TGTGCCAGCAGTGAAGCTTGGGACTACGAGCAGTACTTC; CDR3: CASSEAWDYEQYF; D: -; V: TRBV6-1; J: TRBJ2-7; size: -
DNA: TGCGCCAGCAGTGAGTCGACGCAGGGGGTGGTCGCAGATACGCAGTATTTT; CDR3: CASSESTQGVVADTQYF; D: TRBD1; V: TRBV10-2; J: TRBJ2-3; size: few
DNA: TGTGCCAGCAGCCAAGATCTATCTGGGGGCATATATTTT; CDR3: CASSQDLSGGIYF; D: -; V: TRBV14; J: TRBJ1-3; size: -
DNA: TGTGCCAGCAGCTTAGGGGCCTATAATTCACCCCTCCACTTT; CDR3: CASSLGAYNSPLHF; D: -; V: TRBV11-2; J: TRBJ1-6; size: -
DNA: TGTGCCAGCAGTCCCCACAGGGACCCCGGCAATGAGCAGTTCTTC; CDR3: CASSPHRDPGNEQFF; D: -; V: TRBV2; J: TRBJ2-1; size: -
DNA: TGTGCCAGCAGTTACGGGGGCGGGGAGCTGTTTTTT; CDR3: CASSYGGGELFF; D: -; V: TRBV6-5; J: TRBJ2-2; size: -
DNA: TGTGCCTGGGCCCAAGGACTGTGGGGCAATCAGCCCCAGCATTTT; CDR3: CAWAQGLWGNQPQHF; D: -; V: TRBV30; J: TRBJ1-5; size: once
DNA: TGTGCCAGCAGTTCAGGGGGGGGGACTGAAGCTTTCTTT; CDR3: CASSSGGGTEAFF; D: TRBD1; V: TRBV12-3/TRBV12-4; J: TRBJ1-1; size: -
DNA: TGTGCCAGCAGTTTAGCACCCCCCTACGAGCAGTACTTC; CDR3: CASSLAPPYEQYF; D: -; V: TRBV12-3/TRBV12-4; J: TRBJ2-7; size: -
DNA: TGTGCCAGCAGAAATGGACAGGCCTCTAACTATGGCTACACCTTC; CDR3: CASRNGQASNYGYTF; D: TRBD1; V: TRBV28; J: TRBJ1-2; size: -
DNA: TGCAGTGCTAGGAGGGATGGCTACACCTTC; CDR3: CSARRDGYTF; D: -; V: TRBV20-1; J: TRBJ1-2; size: -
DNA: TGTGCCAGCAGTTTAGGTGCTAGCGGGACCAACTACGAGCAGTACTTC; CDR3: CASSLGASGTNYEQYF; D: TRBD2; V: TRBV28; J: TRBJ2-7; size: -